The present entry profiles one T cell receptor (beta chain) with its context. TCRdb keeps only in-frame clones here, not all; method: immunoSEQ multiplex PCR. The table lists 85,000 to 90,000 clones, 85% to 90% of them singletons. The data were taken from a study of T cells after somatic rescue of genetic block. The germline gives CDR1 MDHEN, CDR2 SYDVKM. Unmatched junction bases numbered 5, after V lost 5 bases and J lost 8 bases. The CDR3 sequence is 13 residues long. This chain joins TRBV28 and TRBJ1-4; 7 bases line up with TRBD1. The sequencing sample was made of peripheral blood mononuclear cells (PBMCs). This receptor was obtained from a woman younger than 35. The CDR3 DNA reads as TGTGCCAGCAGTACTACAGGGGAAGAAAAACTGTTTTTT. It yields the protein CASSTTGEEKLFF.